This T cell receptor (beta chain) was observed in a study of blood T cells in healthy people across ages. Study information: Every two T cells gave about one barcoded beta molecule via template switching. Points from the study as a whole: Naive T cell percentage strongly correlated with TCR beta diversity.

It was with a sample-barcoded 5' primer and a J-beta primer mix that a second PCR of roughly 6 to 12 cycles was run. Every sample produced at least 2.5 million CDR3-containing paired-end reads. TCRdb itself ran the 5' RACE reads through MiXCR, one entry per CDR3 protein. Of 700,000 or so distinct CDR3 sequences in the sample, 22% were seen once. The V and J ends lost 3 bases and 9 bases respectively, with 9 bases between them. This CDR3 spans 11 amino acids. Germline V gene lookup returns CDR1 DFQATT and CDR2 SNEGSKA (reference sequence). This clonotype came up a few times. Its antigen is not identified.

What was sequenced was blood. The gene calls are TRBV20-1 and TRBJ1-5, with D unresolved. The clonotype comes from a man aged 70 or older in good health. The CDR3 DNA reads as TGCAGTGCTAGCACGGGAGGGCCCCAGCATTTT. As protein: CSASTGGPQHF.